This T cell receptor (beta chain) was identified in a study of cytomegalovirus exposure and HLA in healthy donors. About the research overall: Caucasian-associated ancestry cluster membership applied to approximately 84% of 398 genotyped donors. Study-level points and caveats: An analysis was carried out later, and it reportedly showed fewer N-insertions in an Asian-associated ancestry cluster than the 666-donor mean. A few CMV-associated chains were confirmed in vitro to be specific for CMV antigens.

In regard to this clone: The antigen is not known.

A multiplex PCR was run with 60 Vbeta primers and 13 Jbeta primers. The table came from immunoSEQ multiplex PCR; TCRdb's copy has only in-frame clones and leaves some out. The sample includes fewer than 150,000 clones, around four fifths of them seen just once. The CDR3 sequence is 17 residues long. Germline CDR1 is LNHNV and CDR2 is YYDKDF (reference sequence). V dropped 3 bases and J dropped 5; count of bases not matched to a gene: 7. The sequencing sample was made of PBMCs. V gene TRBV15 combines with J gene TRBJ2-3; TRBD2 matches 14 bases. The clonotype originates from a young man in good health and CMV-seronegative. CDR3: CATSRTSGGGDKDTQYF. The CDR3 nucleotides are TGTGCCACCAGCAGGACTAGCGGGGGGGGAGATAAAGATACGCAGTATTTT.